Sequencing of this TCR beta chain was carried out in a study of tumor-infiltrating lymphocytes in localized non-small cell lung cancer. Background on the study: Tumor tissue and non-adjacent uninvolved lung came from each patient.

Only a few counts were recorded for this clone. Its antigen is still unknown. Study outcomes and limitations: Recurrence-free survival showed no association with tumor T-cell fraction.

Germline CDR1 is SGHNT and CDR2 is YYREEE (reference sequence). This CDR3 comprises 13 residues. V gave up 0 bases and J gave up 9 bases, with 10 bases separating them. Here immunoSEQ multiplex PCR was the method, and the copy in TCRdb shows in-frame clones only, minus some. The sample consists of tens of thousands of clones, nearly 70% of them appearing once. The source of this sequence is a human donor with non-small cell lung cancer. The sequencing sample was made of lung tumor tissue. This sequence joins TRBV5-4 and TRBJ1-5; D uncertain. This chain's CDR3 is CASSLDEGRPQHF. CDR3 sequence (DNA): TGTGCCAGCAGCTTGGATGAGGGAAGGCCCCAGCATTTT.